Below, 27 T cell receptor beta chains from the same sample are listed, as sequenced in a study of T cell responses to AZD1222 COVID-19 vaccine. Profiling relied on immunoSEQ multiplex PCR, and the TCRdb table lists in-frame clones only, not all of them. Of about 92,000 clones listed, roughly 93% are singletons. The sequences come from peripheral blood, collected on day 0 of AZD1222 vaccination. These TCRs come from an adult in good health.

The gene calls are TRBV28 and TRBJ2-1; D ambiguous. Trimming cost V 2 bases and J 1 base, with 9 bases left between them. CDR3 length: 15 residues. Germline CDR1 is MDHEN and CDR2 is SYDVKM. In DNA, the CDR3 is TGTGCCAGCAGTTTAAGGGCATCGTCCTACAATGAGCAGTTCTTC. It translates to CASSLRASSYNEQFF.

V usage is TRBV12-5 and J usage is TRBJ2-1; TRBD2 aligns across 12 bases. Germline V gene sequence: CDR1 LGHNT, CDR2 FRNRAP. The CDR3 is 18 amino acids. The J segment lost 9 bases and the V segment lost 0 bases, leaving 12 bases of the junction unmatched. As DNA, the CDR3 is TGTGCTAGTGGTTTGGTAACGGCTAGCGGGGGGGCCGGTGGTGAGCAGTTCTTC. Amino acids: CASGLVTASGGAGGEQFF.

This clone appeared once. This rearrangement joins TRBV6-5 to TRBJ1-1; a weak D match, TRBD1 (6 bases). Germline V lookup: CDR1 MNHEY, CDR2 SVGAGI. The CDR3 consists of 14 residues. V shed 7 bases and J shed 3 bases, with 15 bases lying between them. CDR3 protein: CASTLTGGHTEAFF. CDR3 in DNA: TGTGCCAGCACCTTGACAGGAGGGCACACTGAAGCTTTCTTT.

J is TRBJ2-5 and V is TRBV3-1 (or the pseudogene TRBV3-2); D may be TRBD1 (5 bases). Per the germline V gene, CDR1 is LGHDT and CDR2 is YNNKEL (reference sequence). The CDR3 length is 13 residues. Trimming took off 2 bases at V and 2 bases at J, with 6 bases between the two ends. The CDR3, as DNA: TGTGCCAGCAGCCAAAGGGGTCAAGAGACCCAGTACTTC. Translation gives CASSQRGQETQYF.

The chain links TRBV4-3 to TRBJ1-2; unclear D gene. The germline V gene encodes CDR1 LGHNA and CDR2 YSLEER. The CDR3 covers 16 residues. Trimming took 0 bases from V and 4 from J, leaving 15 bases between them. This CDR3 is CASSQDLYLGGYGYTF. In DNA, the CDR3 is TGCGCCAGCAGCCAAGATCTTTATTTGGGCGGCTATGGCTACACCTTC.

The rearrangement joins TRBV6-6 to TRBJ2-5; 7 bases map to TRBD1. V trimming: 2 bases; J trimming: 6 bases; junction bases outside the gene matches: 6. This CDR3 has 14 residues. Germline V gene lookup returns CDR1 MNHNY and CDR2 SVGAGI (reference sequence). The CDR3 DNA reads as TGTGCCAGCAGTTACCCGGAACAGGGGAAGACCCAGTACTTC. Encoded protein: CASSYPEQGKTQYF.

Here the CDR3 DNA reads TGTGCCAGCAGCCAAGGAGAAGCAGTGACCCAGTACTTC. Translating it yields CASSQGEAVTQYF. V is TRBV3-1 (or the pseudogene TRBV3-2) and J is TRBJ2-5; D not certain. Germline assignment: CDR1 LGHDT and CDR2 YNNKEL (reference sequence). The CDR3 covers 13 residues. Deletions cut 1 base from V and 7 bases from J, with 10 bases between.

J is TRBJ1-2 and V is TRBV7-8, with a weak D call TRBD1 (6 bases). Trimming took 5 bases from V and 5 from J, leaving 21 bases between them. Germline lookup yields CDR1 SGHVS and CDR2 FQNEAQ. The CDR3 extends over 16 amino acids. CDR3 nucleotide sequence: TGTGCCAGCAGCCCTAGTCGGATGAGTAGGGGGTATGGCTACACCTTC. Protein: CASSPSRMSRGYGYTF.

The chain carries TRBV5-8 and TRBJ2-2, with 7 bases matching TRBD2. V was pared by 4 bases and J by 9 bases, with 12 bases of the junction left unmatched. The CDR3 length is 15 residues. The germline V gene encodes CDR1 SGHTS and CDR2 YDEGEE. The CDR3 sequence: CASSPGGTIHRELFF. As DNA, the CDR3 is TGTGCCAGCAGCCCGGGGGGTACTATTCACCGGGAGCTGTTTTTT.

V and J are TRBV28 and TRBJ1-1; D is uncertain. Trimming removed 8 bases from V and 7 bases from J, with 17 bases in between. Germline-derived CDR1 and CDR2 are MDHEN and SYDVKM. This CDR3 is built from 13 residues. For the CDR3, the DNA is TGTGCCAGCGCTTCCGGGAGCCCCGGTGAAGCTTTCTTT. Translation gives CASASGSPGEAFF.

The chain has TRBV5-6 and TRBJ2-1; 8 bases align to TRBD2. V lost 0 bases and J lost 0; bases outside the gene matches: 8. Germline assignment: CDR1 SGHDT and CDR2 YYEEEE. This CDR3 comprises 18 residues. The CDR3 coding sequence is TGTGCCAGCAGCTTGGCACGGGGGGGCCTTAGCTCCTACAATGAGCAGTTCTTC. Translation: CASSLARGGLSSYNEQFF. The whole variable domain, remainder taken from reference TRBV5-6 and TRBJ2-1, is DAGVTQSPTHLIKTRGQQVTLRCSPKSGHDTVSWYQQALGQGPQFIFQYYEEEERQRGNFPDRFSGHQFPNYSSELNVNALLLGDSALYLCASSLARGGLSSYNEQFFGPGTRLTVL.

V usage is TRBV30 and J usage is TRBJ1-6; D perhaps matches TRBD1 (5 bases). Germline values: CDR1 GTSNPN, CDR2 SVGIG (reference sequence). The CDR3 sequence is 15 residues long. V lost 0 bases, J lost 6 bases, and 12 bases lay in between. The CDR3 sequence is CAWSVLGVGNSPLHF. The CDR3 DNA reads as TGTGCCTGGAGTGTACTGGGGGTGGGTAATTCACCCCTCCACTTT.

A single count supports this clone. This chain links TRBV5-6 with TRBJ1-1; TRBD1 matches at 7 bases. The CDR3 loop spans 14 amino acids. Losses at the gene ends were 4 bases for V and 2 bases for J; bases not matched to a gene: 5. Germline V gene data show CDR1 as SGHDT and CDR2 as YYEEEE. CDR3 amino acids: CASSLRDRNTEAFF. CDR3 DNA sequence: TGTGCCAGCAGCCTCCGGGACAGAAACACTGAAGCTTTCTTT.

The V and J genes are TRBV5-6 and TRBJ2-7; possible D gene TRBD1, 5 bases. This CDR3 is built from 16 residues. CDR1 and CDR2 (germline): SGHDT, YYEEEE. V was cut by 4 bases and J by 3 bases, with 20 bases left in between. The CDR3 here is CASSRSIQGPLYEQYF. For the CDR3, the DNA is TGTGCCAGCAGCCGGTCGATTCAGGGTCCTCTCTACGAGCAGTACTTC.

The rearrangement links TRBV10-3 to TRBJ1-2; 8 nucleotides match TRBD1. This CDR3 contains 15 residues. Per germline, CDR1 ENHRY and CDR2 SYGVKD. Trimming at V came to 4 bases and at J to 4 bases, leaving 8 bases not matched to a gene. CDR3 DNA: TGTGCCATCAGTGGCCGGACAGGGTTATTCTATGGCTACACCTTC. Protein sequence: CAISGRTGLFYGYTF.

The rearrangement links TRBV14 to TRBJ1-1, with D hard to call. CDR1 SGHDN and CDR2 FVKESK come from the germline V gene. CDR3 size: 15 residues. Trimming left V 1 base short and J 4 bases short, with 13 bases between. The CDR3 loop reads CASSQVYSGVTEAFF. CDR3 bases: TGTGCCAGCAGCCAAGTTTATTCTGGTGTCACTGAAGCTTTCTTT. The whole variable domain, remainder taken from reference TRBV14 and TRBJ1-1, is EAGVTQFPSHSVIEKGQTVTLRCDPISGHDNLYWYRRVMGKEIKFLLHFVKESKQDESGMPNNRFLAERTGGTYSTLKVQPAELEDSGVYFCASSQVYSGVTEAFFGQGTRLTVV.

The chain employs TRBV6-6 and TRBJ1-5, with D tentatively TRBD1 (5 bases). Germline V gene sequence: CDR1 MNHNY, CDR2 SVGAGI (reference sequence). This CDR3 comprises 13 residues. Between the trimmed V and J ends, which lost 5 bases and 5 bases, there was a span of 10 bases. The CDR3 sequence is CASSIQGDQPQHF. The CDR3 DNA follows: TGTGCCAGCAGTATACAAGGGGATCAGCCCCAGCATTTT.

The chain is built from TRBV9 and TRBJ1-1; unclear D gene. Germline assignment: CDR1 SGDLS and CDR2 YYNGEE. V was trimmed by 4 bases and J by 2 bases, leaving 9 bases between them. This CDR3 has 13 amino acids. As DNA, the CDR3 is TGTGCCAGCAGCTATAGGGAAAACACTGAAGCTTTCTTT. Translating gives CASSYRENTEAFF.

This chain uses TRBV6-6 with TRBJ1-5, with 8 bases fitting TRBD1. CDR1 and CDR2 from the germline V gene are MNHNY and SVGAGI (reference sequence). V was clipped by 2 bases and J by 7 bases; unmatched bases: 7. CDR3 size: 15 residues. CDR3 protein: CASSYTQGAGQPQHF. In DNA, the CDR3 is TGTGCCAGCAGTTACACGCAGGGGGCAGGGCAGCCCCAGCATTTT.

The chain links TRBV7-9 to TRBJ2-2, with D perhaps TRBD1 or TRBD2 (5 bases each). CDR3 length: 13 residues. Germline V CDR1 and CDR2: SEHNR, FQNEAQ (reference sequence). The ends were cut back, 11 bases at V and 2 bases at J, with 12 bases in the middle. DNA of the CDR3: TGTGCCCCCGGGACGGCAAACACCGGGGAGCTGTTTTTT. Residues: CAPGTANTGELFF. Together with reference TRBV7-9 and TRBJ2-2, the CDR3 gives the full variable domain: DTGVSQNPRHKITKRGQNVTFRCDPISEHNRLYWYRQTLGQGPEFLTYFQNEAQLEKSRLLSDRFSAERPKGSFSTLEIQRTEQGDSAMYLCAPGTANTGELFFGEGSRLTVL.

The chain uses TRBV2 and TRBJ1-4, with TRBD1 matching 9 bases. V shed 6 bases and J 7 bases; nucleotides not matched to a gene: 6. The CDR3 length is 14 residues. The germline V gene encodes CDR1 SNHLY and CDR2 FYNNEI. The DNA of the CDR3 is TGTGCCAGCAGCCCTAGACAGGGGGGTGAAAAACTGTTTTTT. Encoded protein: CASSPRQGGEKLFF.

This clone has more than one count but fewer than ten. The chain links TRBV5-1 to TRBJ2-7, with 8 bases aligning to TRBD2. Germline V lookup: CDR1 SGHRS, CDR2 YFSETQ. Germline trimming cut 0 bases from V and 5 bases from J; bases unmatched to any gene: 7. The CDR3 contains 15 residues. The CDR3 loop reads CASSLAVTSVHEQYF. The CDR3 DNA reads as TGCGCCAGCAGCTTGGCTGTGACTAGCGTCCACGAGCAGTACTTC.

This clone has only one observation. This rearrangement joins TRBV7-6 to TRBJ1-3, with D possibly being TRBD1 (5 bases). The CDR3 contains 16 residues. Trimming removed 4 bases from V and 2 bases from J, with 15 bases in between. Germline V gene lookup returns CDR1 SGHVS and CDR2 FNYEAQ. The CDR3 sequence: CASSSNQGTAGNTIYF. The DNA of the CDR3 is TGTGCCAGCAGCTCCAACCAGGGAACTGCTGGAAACACCATATATTTT.

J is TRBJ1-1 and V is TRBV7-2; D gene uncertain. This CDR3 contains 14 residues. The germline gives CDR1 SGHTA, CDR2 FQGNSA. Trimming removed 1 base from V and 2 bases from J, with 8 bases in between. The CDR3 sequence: CASSLVVPNTEAFF. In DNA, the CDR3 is TGTGCCAGCAGCTTAGTAGTGCCAAACACTGAAGCTTTCTTT.

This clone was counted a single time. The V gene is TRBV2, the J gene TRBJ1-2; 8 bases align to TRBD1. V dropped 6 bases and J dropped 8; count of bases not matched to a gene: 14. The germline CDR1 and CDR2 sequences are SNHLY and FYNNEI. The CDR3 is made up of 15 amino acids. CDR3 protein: CASRSTGTGQAGYTF. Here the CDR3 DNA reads TGTGCCAGCAGAAGTACCGGGACAGGCCAGGCGGGCTACACCTTC.

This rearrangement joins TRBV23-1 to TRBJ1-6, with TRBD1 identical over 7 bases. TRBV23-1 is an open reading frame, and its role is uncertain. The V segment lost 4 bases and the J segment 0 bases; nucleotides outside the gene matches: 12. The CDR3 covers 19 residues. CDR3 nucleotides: TGCGCCAGCAGTCGCGCCGACAGGGCGGACGTCTCCTATAATTCACCCCTCCACTTT. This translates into CASSRADRADVSYNSPLHF.

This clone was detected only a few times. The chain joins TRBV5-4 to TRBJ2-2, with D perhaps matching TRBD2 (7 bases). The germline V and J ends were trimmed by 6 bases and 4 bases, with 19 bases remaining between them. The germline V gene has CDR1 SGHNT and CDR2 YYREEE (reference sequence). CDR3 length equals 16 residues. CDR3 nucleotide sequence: TGTGCCAGCACCCCTGGGGGGGCTCAGGGCACCGGGGAGCTGTTTTTT. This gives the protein CASTPGGAQGTGELFF.